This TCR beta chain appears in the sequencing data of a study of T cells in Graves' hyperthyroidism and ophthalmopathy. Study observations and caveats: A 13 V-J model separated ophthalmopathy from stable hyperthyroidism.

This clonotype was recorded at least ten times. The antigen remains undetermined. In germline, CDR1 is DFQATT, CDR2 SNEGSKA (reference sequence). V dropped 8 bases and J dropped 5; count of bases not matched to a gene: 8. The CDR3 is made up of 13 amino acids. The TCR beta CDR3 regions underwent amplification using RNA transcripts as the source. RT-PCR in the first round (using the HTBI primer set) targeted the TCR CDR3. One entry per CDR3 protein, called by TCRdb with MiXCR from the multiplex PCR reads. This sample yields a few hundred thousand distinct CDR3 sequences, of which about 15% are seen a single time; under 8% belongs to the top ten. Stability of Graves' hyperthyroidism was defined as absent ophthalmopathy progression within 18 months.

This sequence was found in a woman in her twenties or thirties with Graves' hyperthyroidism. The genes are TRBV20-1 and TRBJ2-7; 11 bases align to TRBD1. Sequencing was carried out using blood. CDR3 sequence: CSSSDRGLDEQYF. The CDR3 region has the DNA TGCAGTTCGTCGGACAGGGGGCTCGACGAGCAGTACTTC.